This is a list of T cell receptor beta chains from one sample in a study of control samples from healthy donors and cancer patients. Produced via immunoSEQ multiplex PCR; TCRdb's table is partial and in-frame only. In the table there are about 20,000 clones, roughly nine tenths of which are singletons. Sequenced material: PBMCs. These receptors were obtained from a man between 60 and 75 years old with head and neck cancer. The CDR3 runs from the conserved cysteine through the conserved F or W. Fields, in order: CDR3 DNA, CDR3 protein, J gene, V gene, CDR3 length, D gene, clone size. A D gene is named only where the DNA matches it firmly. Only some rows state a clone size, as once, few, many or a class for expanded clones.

cdr3_nt: TGTGCCAGTAGTATAGATAGGTCTAGCGGGGGCGGCGAGCAGTTCTTC
cdr3_aa: CASSIDRSSGGGEQFF
j_call: TRBJ2-1
v_call: TRBV19
cdr3_length: 16
d_call: TRBD2
clone_size: -

cdr3_nt: TGTGCCAGCAGTTTTAACGGGGCGCAGGGTAGGAATGAGCAGTTCTTC
cdr3_aa: CASSFNGAQGRNEQFF
j_call: TRBJ2-1
v_call: TRBV27
cdr3_length: 16
d_call: -
clone_size: -

cdr3_nt: TGTGCCAGTAGTATCGGGGGGATTGTCACAGATACGCAGTATTTT
cdr3_aa: CASSIGGIVTDTQYF
j_call: TRBJ2-3
v_call: TRBV19
cdr3_length: 15
d_call: TRBD2
clone_size: -

cdr3_nt: TGCGCCAGCAGTGAGTCAAAGGCAGGGAACACTGAAGCTTTCTTT
cdr3_aa: CASSESKAGNTEAFF
j_call: TRBJ1-1
v_call: TRBV10-1
cdr3_length: 15
d_call: -
clone_size: -

cdr3_nt: TGTGCCAGCAGCCACGGGACAGGGGTGACGGATACGCAGTATTTT
cdr3_aa: CASSHGTGVTDTQYF
j_call: TRBJ2-3
v_call: TRBV7-9
cdr3_length: 15
d_call: TRBD1
clone_size: -

cdr3_nt: TGTGCCAGCACCCAGACAGGGTTGTTCCCCTACGAGCAGTACTTC
cdr3_aa: CASTQTGLFPYEQYF
j_call: TRBJ2-7
v_call: TRBV27
cdr3_length: 15
d_call: TRBD1
clone_size: -

cdr3_nt: TGTGCCAGCAGCCATGAGAGCGGGGGCTACCAAGAGACCCAGTACTTC
cdr3_aa: CASSHESGGYQETQYF
j_call: TRBJ2-5
v_call: TRBV4-2
cdr3_length: 16
d_call: TRBD2
clone_size: -

cdr3_nt: TGTGCCAGCAGTTATGCAGGGGTGGAGTGGCCCCAGCATTTT
cdr3_aa: CASSYAGVEWPQHF
j_call: TRBJ1-5
v_call: TRBV6-6
cdr3_length: 14
d_call: -
clone_size: -

cdr3_nt: TGTGCCAGTCTAGAGGGACTTTCCGGTGAAGCTTTCTTT
cdr3_aa: CASLEGLSGEAFF
j_call: TRBJ1-1
v_call: TRBV19
cdr3_length: 13
d_call: -
clone_size: few

cdr3_nt: TGTGCCAGTAGTATAGATTTAAGCCGCACTGAAGCTTTCTTT
cdr3_aa: CASSIDLSRTEAFF
j_call: TRBJ1-1
v_call: TRBV19
cdr3_length: 14
d_call: -
clone_size: -

cdr3_nt: TGCGCCAGCAGTCAATCCATCCAGCAAGAGACCCAGTACTTC
cdr3_aa: CASSQSIQQETQYF
j_call: TRBJ2-5
v_call: TRBV23-1
cdr3_length: 14
d_call: -
clone_size: -

cdr3_nt: TGCGCCAGCAGATTGGACAGGGGCAATAATTCACCCCTCCACTTT
cdr3_aa: CASRLDRGNNSPLHF
j_call: TRBJ1-6
v_call: TRBV5-1
cdr3_length: 15
d_call: TRBD1
clone_size: -

cdr3_nt: TGTGCCAGCAGTGAAGCGCCGGGCAGCCCCTACGAGCAGTACTTC
cdr3_aa: CASSEAPGSPYEQYF
j_call: TRBJ2-7
v_call: TRBV6-1
cdr3_length: 15
d_call: -
clone_size: -

cdr3_nt: TGCGCCAGCAGCCAAGATAGGCAGTATAATCAGCCCCAGCATTTT
cdr3_aa: CASSQDRQYNQPQHF
j_call: TRBJ1-5
v_call: TRBV4-1
cdr3_length: 15
d_call: -
clone_size: -

cdr3_nt: TGCGCCAGCAGCTCGGGGACAGTCCGAGTTGAGCAGTTCTTC
cdr3_aa: CASSSGTVRVEQFF
j_call: TRBJ2-1
v_call: TRBV5-1
cdr3_length: 14
d_call: TRBD1
clone_size: -

cdr3_nt: TGTGCCAGCAGCTTAGCGACGGGGGGGACGTACGAGCAGTACTTC
cdr3_aa: CASSLATGGTYEQYF
j_call: TRBJ2-7
v_call: TRBV7-8
cdr3_length: 15
d_call: TRBD2
clone_size: -

cdr3_nt: TGTGCCAGCAATTACGCTGAGACAGATACGCAGTATTTT
cdr3_aa: CASNYAETDTQYF
j_call: TRBJ2-3
v_call: TRBV2
cdr3_length: 13
d_call: -
clone_size: -

cdr3_nt: TGTGCCAGCAGTTGGGGGAGCCCACTGGCCTACGAGCAGTACTTC
cdr3_aa: CASSWGSPLAYEQYF
j_call: TRBJ2-7
v_call: TRBV3-1/TRBV3-2
cdr3_length: 15
d_call: -
clone_size: -

cdr3_nt: TGTGCCAGCAGTTTTACGGACAGGTTACCCCTCCACTTT
cdr3_aa: CASSFTDRLPLHF
j_call: TRBJ1-6
v_call: TRBV12-3/TRBV12-4
cdr3_length: 13
d_call: TRBD1
clone_size: -

cdr3_nt: TGTGCCAGCAGCTTGGGACAAATACGCACAGATACGCAGTATTTT
cdr3_aa: CASSLGQIRTDTQYF
j_call: TRBJ2-3
v_call: TRBV7-6
cdr3_length: 15
d_call: -
clone_size: -

cdr3_nt: TGTGCCAGCAGCCCAGGGACTAGCGGTGAGACCCAGTACTTC
cdr3_aa: CASSPGTSGETQYF
j_call: TRBJ2-5
v_call: TRBV11-2
cdr3_length: 14
d_call: TRBD2
clone_size: -

cdr3_nt: TGTGCCAGCAACGGTAATCGGCGGGGCACAGATACGCAGTATTTT
cdr3_aa: CASNGNRRGTDTQYF
j_call: TRBJ2-3
v_call: TRBV3-1/TRBV3-2
cdr3_length: 15
d_call: -
clone_size: -

cdr3_nt: TGTGCCAGCAGCGAACGGACAGGGGTGGGTACTGAAGCTTTCTTT
cdr3_aa: CASSERTGVGTEAFF
j_call: TRBJ1-1
v_call: TRBV9
cdr3_length: 15
d_call: TRBD1
clone_size: -

cdr3_nt: TGTGCCAGTAGTAGGGCAGCACAAAGGGGGACTGAAGCTTTCTTT
cdr3_aa: CASSRAAQRGTEAFF
j_call: TRBJ1-1
v_call: TRBV19
cdr3_length: 15
d_call: -
clone_size: -

cdr3_nt: TGTGCCAGCAGCTTGGGACAGGTCGACCTATACGAGCAGTACTTC
cdr3_aa: CASSLGQVDLYEQYF
j_call: TRBJ2-7
v_call: TRBV5-6
cdr3_length: 15
d_call: -
clone_size: -

cdr3_nt: TGTGCCAGCACCGGGCAGGCTGGTGGCTACACCTTC
cdr3_aa: CASTGQAGGYTF
j_call: TRBJ1-2
v_call: TRBV2
cdr3_length: 12
d_call: -
clone_size: -

cdr3_nt: TGCGCCAGCAGCTTGACGAACACTGAAGCTTTCTTT
cdr3_aa: CASSLTNTEAFF
j_call: TRBJ1-1
v_call: TRBV5-1
cdr3_length: 12
d_call: -
clone_size: -

cdr3_nt: TGTGCCAGCAGCCCGGCAGGGGCAGTCAATCAGCCCCAGCATTTT
cdr3_aa: CASSPAGAVNQPQHF
j_call: TRBJ1-5
v_call: TRBV7-9
cdr3_length: 15
d_call: -
clone_size: -

cdr3_nt: TGTGCCAGCAGCTTAGGGACAGGGGCCGCCTACGAGCAGTACTTC
cdr3_aa: CASSLGTGAAYEQYF
j_call: TRBJ2-7
v_call: TRBV11-1
cdr3_length: 15
d_call: TRBD1
clone_size: -

cdr3_nt: TGTGCCAGCAGTGGGAGCCGAGGGGTCGAGCAGTACTTC
cdr3_aa: CASSGSRGVEQYF
j_call: TRBJ2-7
v_call: TRBV2
cdr3_length: 13
d_call: -
clone_size: few

cdr3_nt: TGTGCCAGCAGCCCACAAGGGACAGGCCTGGTCGAGCAGTACTTC
cdr3_aa: CASSPQGTGLVEQYF
j_call: TRBJ2-7
v_call: TRBV9
cdr3_length: 15
d_call: TRBD1
clone_size: -

cdr3_nt: TGTGCCAGCAGTGAACCCCCAGGGAACCCCCGGCAGCCCCAGCATTTT
cdr3_aa: CASSEPPGNPRQPQHF
j_call: TRBJ1-5
v_call: TRBV6-1
cdr3_length: 16
d_call: -
clone_size: -

cdr3_nt: TGTGCCAGTAGTACCCCGAGGGGGGTAAGCACCGGGGAGCTGTTTTTT
cdr3_aa: CASSTPRGVSTGELFF
j_call: TRBJ2-2
v_call: TRBV19
cdr3_length: 16
d_call: -
clone_size: -

cdr3_nt: TGTGCCAGCAGCAGGGGCCTAAGCTCCTACAATGAGCAGTTCTTC
cdr3_aa: CASSRGLSSYNEQFF
j_call: TRBJ2-1
v_call: TRBV3-1/TRBV3-2
cdr3_length: 15
d_call: -
clone_size: -

cdr3_nt: TGTGCCAGCAGCCGGAGCTCCCGGCGTGGAGAGACCCAGTACTTC
cdr3_aa: CASSRSSRRGETQYF
j_call: TRBJ2-5
v_call: TRBV5-4
cdr3_length: 15
d_call: -
clone_size: -

cdr3_nt: TGTGCCAGCAGCTTAGTCGCGGGGTCCGGGGAGCTGTTTTTT
cdr3_aa: CASSLVAGSGELFF
j_call: TRBJ2-2
v_call: TRBV11-1
cdr3_length: 14
d_call: -
clone_size: -

cdr3_nt: TGTGCCAGCAGCCTCGGACTAGCCCGCACAGATACGCAGTATTTT
cdr3_aa: CASSLGLARTDTQYF
j_call: TRBJ2-3
v_call: TRBV3-1/TRBV3-2
cdr3_length: 15
d_call: TRBD2
clone_size: -

cdr3_nt: TGTGCCAGCAGCTTAGGAAGGGAGAGCACTGAAGCTTTCTTT
cdr3_aa: CASSLGRESTEAFF
j_call: TRBJ1-1
v_call: TRBV7-8
cdr3_length: 14
d_call: -
clone_size: -

cdr3_nt: TGTGCCAGCAGCTTGGACAACACAGATACGCAGTATTTT
cdr3_aa: CASSLDNTDTQYF
j_call: TRBJ2-3
v_call: TRBV7-3
cdr3_length: 13
d_call: -
clone_size: -

cdr3_nt: TGTGCCAGCAGCCTCCCCCTGGGTGGGTATGGCTACACCTTC
cdr3_aa: CASSLPLGGYGYTF
j_call: TRBJ1-2
v_call: TRBV7-9
cdr3_length: 14
d_call: -
clone_size: -

cdr3_nt: TGTGCCAGCAGCCAAACGACAGGGGGCTATGGCTACACCTTC
cdr3_aa: CASSQTTGGYGYTF
j_call: TRBJ1-2
v_call: TRBV3-1/TRBV3-2
cdr3_length: 14
d_call: TRBD1
clone_size: -

cdr3_nt: TGCGCCAGCAGCCCCTCCAAGGGGAGCACTGAAGCTTTCTTT
cdr3_aa: CASSPSKGSTEAFF
j_call: TRBJ1-1
v_call: TRBV5-1
cdr3_length: 14
d_call: -
clone_size: -

cdr3_nt: TGTGCCAGCAGTTTAGGGGACAGGGTCTACGAGCAGTACTTC
cdr3_aa: CASSLGDRVYEQYF
j_call: TRBJ2-7
v_call: TRBV28
cdr3_length: 14
d_call: TRBD1
clone_size: -

cdr3_nt: TGTGCCAGCAGCCGGCCCTTGGATACGCAGTATTTT
cdr3_aa: CASSRPLDTQYF
j_call: TRBJ2-3
v_call: TRBV5-6
cdr3_length: 12
d_call: -
clone_size: -

cdr3_nt: TGCGCCAGCAGCCTGACAGCCTCCTACGAGCAGTACTTC
cdr3_aa: CASSLTASYEQYF
j_call: TRBJ2-7
v_call: TRBV5-1
cdr3_length: 13
d_call: -
clone_size: -

cdr3_nt: TGCGCCAGCAGCGAGACAATCCCACCCTACGAGCAGTACTTC
cdr3_aa: CASSETIPPYEQYF
j_call: TRBJ2-7
v_call: TRBV5-1
cdr3_length: 14
d_call: -
clone_size: -

cdr3_nt: TGTGCCAGCAGCCAAGACCTCACAGGGTACTCACCCCTCCACTTT
cdr3_aa: CASSQDLTGYSPLHF
j_call: TRBJ1-6
v_call: TRBV4-2
cdr3_length: 15
d_call: -
clone_size: -

cdr3_nt: TGTGCCAGCAGTTACGATGGGGGAGGCTATGGCTACACCTTC
cdr3_aa: CASSYDGGGYGYTF
j_call: TRBJ1-2
v_call: TRBV6-5
cdr3_length: 14
d_call: -
clone_size: -

cdr3_nt: TGTGCCAGTAGACCTCAACCGGGACAGGGGCCCCCCTACGAGCAGTACTTC
cdr3_aa: CASRPQPGQGPPYEQYF
j_call: TRBJ2-7
v_call: TRBV19
cdr3_length: 17
d_call: TRBD1
clone_size: -

cdr3_nt: TGTGCCAGCAGTGGGGGGGGCGCGTATTTT
cdr3_aa: CASSGGGAYF
j_call: TRBJ2-3
v_call: TRBV7-2
cdr3_length: 10
d_call: -
clone_size: -

cdr3_nt: TGTGCCAGCAGTGACTCCATGACTAGCGGGGTCTACAATGAGCAGTTCTTC
cdr3_aa: CASSDSMTSGVYNEQFF
j_call: TRBJ2-1
v_call: TRBV6-4
cdr3_length: 17
d_call: TRBD2
clone_size: once

cdr3_nt: TGCAGCGTTCACCTCAGAAGGGCCGGGTTGGAGCTGTTTTTT
cdr3_aa: CSVHLRRAGLELFF
j_call: TRBJ2-2
v_call: TRBV29-1
cdr3_length: 14
d_call: -
clone_size: -

cdr3_nt: TGTGCCAGTCAACCGGGACAGGGGCCCTCCTACGAGCAGTACTTC
cdr3_aa: CASQPGQGPSYEQYF
j_call: TRBJ2-7
v_call: TRBV19
cdr3_length: 15
d_call: TRBD1
clone_size: few